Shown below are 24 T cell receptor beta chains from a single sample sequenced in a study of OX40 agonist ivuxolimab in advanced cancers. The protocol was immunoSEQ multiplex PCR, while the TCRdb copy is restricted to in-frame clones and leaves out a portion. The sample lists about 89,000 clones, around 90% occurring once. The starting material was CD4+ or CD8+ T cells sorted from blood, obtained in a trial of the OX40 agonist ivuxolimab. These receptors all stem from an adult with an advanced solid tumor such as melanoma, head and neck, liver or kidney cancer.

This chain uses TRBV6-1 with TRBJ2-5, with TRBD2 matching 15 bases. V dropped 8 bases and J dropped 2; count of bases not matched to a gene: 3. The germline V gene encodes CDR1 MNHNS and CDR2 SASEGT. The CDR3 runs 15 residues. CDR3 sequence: CASGTSGGNQETQYF. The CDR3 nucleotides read TGTGCCAGCGGGACTAGCGGGGGGAATCAAGAGACCCAGTACTTC.

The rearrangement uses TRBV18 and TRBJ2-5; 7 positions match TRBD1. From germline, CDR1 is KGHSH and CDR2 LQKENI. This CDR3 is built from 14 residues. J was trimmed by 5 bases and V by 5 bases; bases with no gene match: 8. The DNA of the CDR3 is TGTGCCAGCTCATCACAGGGGTCTTGGGAGACCCAGTACTTC. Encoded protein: CASSSQGSWETQYF.

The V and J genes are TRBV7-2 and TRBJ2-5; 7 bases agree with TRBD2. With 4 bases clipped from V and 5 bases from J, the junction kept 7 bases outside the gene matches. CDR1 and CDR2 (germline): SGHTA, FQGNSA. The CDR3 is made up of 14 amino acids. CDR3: CASSSEAGLETQYF. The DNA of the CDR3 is TGTGCCAGCAGCTCAGAAGCGGGACTGGAGACCCAGTACTTC. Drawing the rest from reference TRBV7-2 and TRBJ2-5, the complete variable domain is GAGVSQSPSNKVTEKGKDVELRCDPISGHTALYWYRQSLGQGLEFLIYFQGNSAPDKSGLPSDRFSAERTGGSVSTLTIQRTQQEDSAVYLCASSSEAGLETQYFGPGTRLLVL.

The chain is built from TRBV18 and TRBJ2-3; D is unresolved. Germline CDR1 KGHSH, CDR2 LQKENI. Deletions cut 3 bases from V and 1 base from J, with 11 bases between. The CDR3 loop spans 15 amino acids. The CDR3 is CASSPWVVGTDTQYF. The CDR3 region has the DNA TGTGCCAGCTCACCTTGGGTGGTTGGCACAGATACGCAGTATTTT.

For the CDR3, the DNA is TGTGCCAGCATAAGCACCTACGAGCAGTACTTC. Translated: CASISTYEQYF. The chain combines TRBV6-1 with TRBJ2-7; D gene uncertain. CDR3 size: 11 residues. Trimming shortened V by 7 bases and J by 2 bases, and 6 bases separated the two germline ends. Germline CDR1 reads MNHNS; CDR2 reads SASEGT.

The CDR3 sequence: CASSLGARETQYF. The CDR3 nucleotides read TGTGCCAGCAGCTTGGGGGCGCGGGAGACCCAGTACTTC. V usage is TRBV7-8 and J usage is TRBJ2-5; a weak D match, TRBD1 (6 bases). V was shortened by 3 bases and J by 5 bases, with 10 bases between the two germline ends. The germline gives CDR1 SGHVS, CDR2 FQNEAQ. The CDR3 loop spans 13 amino acids.

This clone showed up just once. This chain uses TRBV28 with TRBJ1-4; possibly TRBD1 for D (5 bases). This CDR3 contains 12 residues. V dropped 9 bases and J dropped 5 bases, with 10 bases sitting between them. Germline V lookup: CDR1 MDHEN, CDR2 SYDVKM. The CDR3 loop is CASLGGNEKLFF. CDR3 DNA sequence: TGTGCCAGTTTGGGGGGGAATGAAAAACTGTTTTTT.

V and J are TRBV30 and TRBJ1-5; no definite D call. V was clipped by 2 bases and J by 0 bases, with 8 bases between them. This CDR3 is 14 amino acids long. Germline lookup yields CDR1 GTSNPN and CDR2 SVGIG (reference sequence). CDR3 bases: TGTGCCTGGAGTATTTTGGGTAGCAATCAGCCCCAGCATTTT. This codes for CAWSILGSNQPQHF.

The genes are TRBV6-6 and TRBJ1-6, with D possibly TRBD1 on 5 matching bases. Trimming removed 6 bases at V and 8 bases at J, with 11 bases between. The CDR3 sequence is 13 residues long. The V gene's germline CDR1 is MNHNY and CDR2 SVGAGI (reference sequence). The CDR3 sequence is CASSPLTDSPLHF. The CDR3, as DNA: TGTGCCAGCAGCCCTCTGACAGATTCACCCCTCCACTTT.

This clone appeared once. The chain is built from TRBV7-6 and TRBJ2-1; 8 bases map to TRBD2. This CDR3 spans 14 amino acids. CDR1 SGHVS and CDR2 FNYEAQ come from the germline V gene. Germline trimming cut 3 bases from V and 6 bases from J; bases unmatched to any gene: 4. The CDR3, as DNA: TGTGCCAGCAGCTTGGCCGGGACTAGCAATGAGCAGTTCTTC. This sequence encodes CASSLAGTSNEQFF.

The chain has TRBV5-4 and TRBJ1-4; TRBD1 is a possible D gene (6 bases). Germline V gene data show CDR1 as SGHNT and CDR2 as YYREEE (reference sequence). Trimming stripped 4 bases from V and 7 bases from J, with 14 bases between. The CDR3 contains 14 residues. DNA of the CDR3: TGTGCCAGCAGCCCGGGACAAGGGGGTGAAAAACTGTTTTTT. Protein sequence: CASSPGQGGEKLFF.

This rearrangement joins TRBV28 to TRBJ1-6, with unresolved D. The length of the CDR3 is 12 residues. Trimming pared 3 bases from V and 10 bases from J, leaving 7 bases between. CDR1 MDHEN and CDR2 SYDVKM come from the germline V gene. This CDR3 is CASSFLVSPLHF. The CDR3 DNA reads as TGTGCCAGCAGTTTTCTCGTATCACCCCTCCACTTT.

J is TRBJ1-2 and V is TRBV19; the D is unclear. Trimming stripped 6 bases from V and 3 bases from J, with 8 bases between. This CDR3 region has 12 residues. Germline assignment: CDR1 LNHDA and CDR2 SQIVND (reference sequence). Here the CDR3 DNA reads TGTGCCAGTAGGGGGATCGACTATGGCTACACCTTC. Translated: CASRGIDYGYTF.

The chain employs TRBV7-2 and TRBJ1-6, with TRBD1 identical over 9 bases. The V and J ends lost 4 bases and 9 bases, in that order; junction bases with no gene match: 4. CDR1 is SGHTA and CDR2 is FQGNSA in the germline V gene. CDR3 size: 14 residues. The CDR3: CASSSTGGRSPLHF. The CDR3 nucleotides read TGTGCCAGCAGCTCAACAGGGGGCCGTTCACCCCTCCACTTT.

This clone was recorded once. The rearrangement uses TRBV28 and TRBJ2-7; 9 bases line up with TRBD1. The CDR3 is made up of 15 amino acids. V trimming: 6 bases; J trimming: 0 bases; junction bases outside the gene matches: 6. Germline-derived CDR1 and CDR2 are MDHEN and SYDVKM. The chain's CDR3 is CASRPRTGASYEQYF. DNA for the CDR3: TGTGCCAGCAGACCCCGGACAGGGGCCTCCTACGAGCAGTACTTC.

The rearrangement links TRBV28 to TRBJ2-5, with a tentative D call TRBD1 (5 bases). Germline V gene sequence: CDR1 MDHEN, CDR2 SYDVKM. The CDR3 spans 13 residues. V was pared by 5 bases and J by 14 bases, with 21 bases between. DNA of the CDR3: TGTGCCAGCAGTACCAACACTCAAGGACATCTCTACTTC. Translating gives CASSTNTQGHLYF. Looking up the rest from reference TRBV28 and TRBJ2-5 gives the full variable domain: DVKVTQSSRYLVKRTGEKVFLECVQDMDHENMFWYRQDPGLGLRLIYFSYDVKMKEKGDIPEGYSVSREKKERFSLILESASTNQTSMYLCASSTNTQGHLYFGPGTRLLVL.

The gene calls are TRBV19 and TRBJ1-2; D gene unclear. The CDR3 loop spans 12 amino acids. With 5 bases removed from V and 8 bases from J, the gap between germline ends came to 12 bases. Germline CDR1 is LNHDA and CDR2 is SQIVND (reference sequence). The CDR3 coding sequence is TGTGCCAGTAGTGTTGACCGAATCGGCTACACCTTC. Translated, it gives CASSVDRIGYTF.

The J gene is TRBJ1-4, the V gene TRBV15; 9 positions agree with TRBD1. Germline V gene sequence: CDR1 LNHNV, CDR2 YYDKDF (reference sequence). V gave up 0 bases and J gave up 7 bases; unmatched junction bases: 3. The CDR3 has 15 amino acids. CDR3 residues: CATSREQGAGEKLFF. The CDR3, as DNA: TGTGCCACCAGCAGAGAACAGGGGGCGGGTGAAAAACTGTTTTTT.

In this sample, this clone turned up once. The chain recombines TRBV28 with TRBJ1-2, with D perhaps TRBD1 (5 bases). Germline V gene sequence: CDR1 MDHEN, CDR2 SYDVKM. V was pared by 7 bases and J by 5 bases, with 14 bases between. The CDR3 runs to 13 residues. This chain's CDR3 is CASIPGVGYGYTF. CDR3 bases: TGTGCCAGCATCCCGGGGGTTGGATATGGCTACACCTTC.

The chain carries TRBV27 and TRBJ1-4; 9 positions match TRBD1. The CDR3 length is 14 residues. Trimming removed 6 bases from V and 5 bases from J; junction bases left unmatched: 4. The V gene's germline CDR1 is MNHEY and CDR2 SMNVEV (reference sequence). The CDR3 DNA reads TGTGCCAGCAGGACCGGGACAGGGAATGAAAAACTGTTTTTT. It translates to CASRTGTGNEKLFF.

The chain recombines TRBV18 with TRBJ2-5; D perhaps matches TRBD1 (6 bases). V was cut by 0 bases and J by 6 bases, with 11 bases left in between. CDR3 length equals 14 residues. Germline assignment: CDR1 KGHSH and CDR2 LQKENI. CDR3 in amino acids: CASSPPLGAKTQYF. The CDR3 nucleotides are TGTGCCAGCTCACCACCGCTGGGGGCAAAGACCCAGTACTTC.

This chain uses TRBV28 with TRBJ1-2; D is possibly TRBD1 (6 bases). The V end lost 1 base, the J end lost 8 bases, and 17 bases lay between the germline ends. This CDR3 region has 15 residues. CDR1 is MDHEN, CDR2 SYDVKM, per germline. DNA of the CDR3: TGTGCCAGCAGTTTATCTTCTCTACAGGGTGGCGGCTACACCTTC. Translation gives CASSLSSLQGGGYTF.

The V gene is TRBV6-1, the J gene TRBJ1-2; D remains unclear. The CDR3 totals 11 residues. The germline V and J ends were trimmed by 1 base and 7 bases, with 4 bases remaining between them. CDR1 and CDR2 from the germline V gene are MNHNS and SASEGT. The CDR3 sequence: CASSEVSGYTF. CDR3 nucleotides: TGTGCCAGCAGTGAAGTCTCTGGCTACACCTTC.

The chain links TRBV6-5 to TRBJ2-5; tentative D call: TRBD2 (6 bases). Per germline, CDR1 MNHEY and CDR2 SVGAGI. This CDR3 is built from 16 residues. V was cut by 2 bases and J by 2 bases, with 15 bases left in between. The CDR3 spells CASSYPSSGGQETQYF. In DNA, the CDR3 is TGTGCCAGCAGTTACCCCTCGTCCGGGGGTCAAGAGACCCAGTACTTC.